Each of the 26 T cell receptor beta chains below was sequenced from the same sample in a study of cytotoxic CD8 clonotypes in ibrutinib-treated CLL. Produced via immunoSEQ multiplex PCR; TCRdb's table is partial and in-frame only. The sample carries approximately 13,000 clones, under 70% recorded once. The sample consisted of PBMCs, taken before ibrutinib treatment. These receptors were collected from a human donor with chronic lymphocytic leukemia.

This chain links TRBV6-6 with TRBJ2-5, with D hard to call. Looked up from germline, CDR1 is MNHNY and CDR2 is SVGAGI (reference sequence). The germline V and J ends were trimmed by 2 bases and 2 bases, with 12 bases remaining between them. This CDR3 has 15 amino acids. The CDR3 DNA is TGTGCCAGCAGTTACCCGAATAACGGGCAAGAGACCCAGTACTTC. Translation gives CASSYPNNGQETQYF.

The chain combines TRBV5-4 with TRBJ2-2; D is undetermined. The CDR3 length is 12 residues. The ends were cut back, 4 bases at V and 5 bases at J, with 6 bases in the middle. Germline loops: CDR1 SGHNT, CDR2 YYREEE (reference sequence). The chain's CDR3 is CASSPPTGELFF. CDR3 coding DNA: TGTGCCAGCAGCCCGCCTACCGGGGAGCTGTTTTTT.

This sequence joins TRBV6-1 and TRBJ1-5, with TRBD1 matching over 7 bases. The V gene's germline CDR1 is MNHNS and CDR2 SASEGT. The V gene end was trimmed by 5 bases and the J gene end by 2 bases; junction bases not matched to a gene: 6. The CDR3 totals 15 residues. The CDR3 sequence is CASSTTGERNQPQHF. For the CDR3, the DNA is TGTGCCAGCAGTACCACAGGGGAGCGCAATCAGCCCCAGCATTTT.

The chain carries TRBV7-9 and TRBJ2-1; a possible D gene is TRBD2 (6 bases). V lost 0 bases and J 9 bases, leaving 9 bases between the germline ends. Germline values: CDR1 SEHNR, CDR2 FQNEAQ (reference sequence). The CDR3 has 13 residues. This CDR3 reads CASSLAGGSEQFF. The DNA of the CDR3 is TGTGCCAGCAGCTTAGCGGGAGGTAGTGAGCAGTTCTTC. Variable domain in full (rest from reference TRBV7-9 and TRBJ2-1): DTGVSQNPRHKITKRGQNVTFRCDPISEHNRLYWYRQTLGQGPEFLTYFQNEAQLEKSRLLSDRFSAERPKGSFSTLEIQRTEQGDSAMYLCASSLAGGSEQFFGPGTRLTVL.

This chain uses TRBV10-3 with TRBJ2-4; 12 bases fit TRBD1. Trimming removed 6 bases from V and 5 bases from J; junction bases left unmatched: 5. The CDR3 spans 15 residues. Looked up from germline, CDR1 is ENHRY and CDR2 is SYGVKD. CDR3 nucleotide sequence: TGTGCCATCAGGCCGGGACAGGGGGCGGAAAACATTCAGTACTTC. This sequence encodes CAIRPGQGAENIQYF.

This clone is a singleton in its sample. V usage is TRBV6-1 and J usage is TRBJ1-2; 7 bases match TRBD1. The CDR3 runs to 13 residues. With 7 bases clipped from V and 8 bases from J, the junction kept 10 bases outside the gene matches. Germline lookup yields CDR1 MNHNS and CDR2 SASEGT. The CDR3 DNA is TGTGCCAGCACCCCCACAGGGGCCGTGGGCTACACCTTC. Its protein product is CASTPTGAVGYTF.

This clone was detected a few times. The chain links TRBV18 to TRBJ1-2; TRBD1 is a possible D gene (5 bases). The ends were cut back, 6 bases at V and 2 bases at J, with 13 bases in the middle. The CDR3 is made up of 14 amino acids. Germline V gene data show CDR1 as KGHSH and CDR2 as LQKENI. CDR3 in DNA: TGTGCCAGCTCGCCCGGGACGGGCAACTATGGCTACACCTTC. Amino acids: CASSPGTGNYGYTF. The full variable domain, with the rest looked up from reference TRBV18 and TRBJ1-2, is NAGVMQNPRHLVRRRGQEARLRCSPMKGHSHVYWYRQLPEEGLKFMVYLQKENIIDESGMPKERFSAEFPKEGPSILRIQQVVRGDSAAYFCASSPGTGNYGYTFGSGTRLTVV.

The sample holds a few counts of this clone. This chain links TRBV4-3 with TRBJ2-1; 8 nucleotides align to TRBD2. In germline, CDR1 is LGHNA, CDR2 YSLEER. J lost 9 bases, V lost 1 base, and 2 bases had no gene match. The length of the CDR3 is 13 residues. CDR3 nucleotide sequence: TGCGCCAGCAGCCAAGCCGGGAGGGGTGAGCAGTTCTTC. Translating gives CASSQAGRGEQFF.

In DNA form, the CDR3 reads TGCGCCAGCAGCCGGCAGCCGACAGCCTCTGGGGCCAACGTCCTGACTTTC. Protein: CASSRQPTASGANVLTF. The chain has TRBV5-1 and TRBJ2-6; a possible D gene is TRBD1 (5 bases). From germline, CDR1 is SGHRS and CDR2 YFSETQ. The germline V and J ends were trimmed by 4 bases and 0 bases, with 14 bases remaining between them. This CDR3 has 17 amino acids.

The V call is TRBV18, the J call TRBJ1-4; perhaps TRBD1 as D (6 bases). With 1 base removed from V and 1 base from J, the gap between germline ends came to 16 bases. From germline, CDR1 is KGHSH and CDR2 LQKENI. The CDR3 totals 18 residues. In DNA form, the CDR3 reads TGTGCCAGCTCACCACGGGTCCTGGACAGCATAACTAATGAAAAACTGTTTTTT. Translating it yields CASSPRVLDSITNEKLFF.

The rearrangement links TRBV6-1 to TRBJ2-3; 8 nucleotides agree with TRBD2. Per germline, CDR1 MNHNS and CDR2 SASEGT. V was clipped by 4 bases and J by 1 base; unmatched bases: 1. CDR3 length: 14 amino acids. The CDR3 sequence is CASSALAGTDTQYF. The CDR3 nucleotides read TGTGCCAGCAGTGCACTAGCGGGCACAGATACGCAGTATTTT.

The rearrangement links TRBV5-4 to TRBJ1-5, with D hard to call. CDR1 is SGHNT, CDR2 YYREEE, per germline (reference sequence). The V end was cut by 7 bases, the J end by 9 bases, with 8 bases between. CDR3 length equals 10 residues. CDR3 nucleotides: TGTGCCAGCCAACCTGGGCCCCAGCATTTT. This codes for CASQPGPQHF.

This chain links TRBV7-9 with TRBJ1-6; D not certain. This CDR3 comprises 12 residues. Trimming shortened V by 1 base and J by 9 bases, and 4 bases separated the two germline ends. Germline values: CDR1 SEHNR, CDR2 FQNEAQ (reference sequence). This chain's CDR3 is CASSLEGSPLHF. The CDR3 nucleotides read TGTGCCAGCAGCTTAGAGGGTTCACCCCTCCACTTT.

The chain recombines TRBV11-2 with TRBJ1-5; no definite D call. The CDR3 spans 13 residues. Germline V gene data show CDR1 as SGHAT and CDR2 as FQNNGV. Trimming took off 1 base at V and 4 bases at J, with 5 bases between the two ends. CDR3 bases: TGTGCCAGCAGCTTAGGAGTTAATCAGCCCCAGCATTTT. This codes for CASSLGVNQPQHF. The full variable domain, completed using reference TRBV11-2 and TRBJ1-5, is EAGVAQSPRYKIIEKRQSVAFWCNPISGHATLYWYQQILGQGPKLLIQFQNNGVVDDSQLPKDRFSAERLKGVDSTLKIQPAKLEDSAVYLCASSLGVNQPQHFGDGTRLSIL.

The rearrangement uses TRBV4-3 and TRBJ2-7, with 12 bases lining up with TRBD2. The CDR3 length is 19 residues. Trimming took 0 bases from V and 5 from J; bases not matched to a gene: 14. From germline, CDR1 is LGHNA and CDR2 YSLEER. The CDR3 DNA sequence: TGCGCCAGCAGCCAAGATCGGTGGCGACTAGCGGGAGTGGTGGACGAGCAGTACTTC. It yields the protein CASSQDRWRLAGVVDEQYF.

J is TRBJ1-2 and V is TRBV18, with D possibly TRBD1 on 6 matching bases. The CDR3 runs 14 residues. V was shortened by 6 bases and J by 4 bases, with 15 bases between the two germline ends. Germline V gene lookup returns CDR1 KGHSH and CDR2 LQKENI. The CDR3 reads CASSREQGSYGYTF. The CDR3 region has the DNA TGTGCCAGCTCCCGGGAACAGGGTTCCTATGGCTACACCTTC.

The V gene is TRBV7-9, the J gene TRBJ1-3; 7 bases agree with TRBD1. Germline V gene lookup returns CDR1 SEHNR and CDR2 FQNEAQ (reference sequence). The V gene end was trimmed by 5 bases and the J gene end by 0 bases; junction bases not matched to a gene: 4. The CDR3 length is 15 residues. The DNA of the CDR3 is TGTGCCAGCAGCCCGACAGGGTTCTCTGGAAACACCATATATTTT. Its translation: CASSPTGFSGNTIYF.

This chain links TRBV19 with TRBJ1-2; D uncertain. This CDR3 contains 13 residues. Germline V CDR1 and CDR2: LNHDA, SQIVND (reference sequence). Trimming shortened V by 1 base and J by 8 bases, and 11 bases separated the two germline ends. In DNA form, the CDR3 reads TGTGCCAGTAGTATAGGTGGGCTGTGGGGCTACACCTTC. This codes for CASSIGGLWGYTF.

This chain uses TRBV4-2 with TRBJ2-1, with no clear D. The CDR3 loop spans 13 amino acids. CDR1 and CDR2 from the germline V gene are LGHNA and YNFKEQ. V was clipped by 0 bases and J by 12 bases, with 12 bases between them. The CDR3 bases are TGTGCCAGCAGCCAAGATCCATGGGTGGGGCAGTTCTTC. Translating it yields CASSQDPWVGQFF.

The V and J genes are TRBV7-2 and TRBJ1-5, with D possibly TRBD1 on 6 matching bases. The CDR3 is 15 amino acids. V was pared by 5 bases and J by 2 bases, with 13 bases between. Germline V lookup: CDR1 SGHTA, CDR2 FQGNSA. The CDR3 DNA reads as TGTGCCAGCAGCCCGAGATGGGGGCGCAATCAGCCCCAGCATTTT. Its protein is CASSPRWGRNQPQHF. The whole variable domain, filled in from reference TRBV7-2 and TRBJ1-5, reads GAGVSQSPSNKVTEKGKDVELRCDPISGHTALYWYRQSLGQGLEFLIYFQGNSAPDKSGLPSDRFSAERTGGSVSTLTIQRTQQEDSAVYLCASSPRWGRNQPQHFGDGTRLSIL.

The chain couples TRBV11-2 to TRBJ2-7, with D perhaps given as TRBD1 or TRBD2 (5 bases each). This CDR3 has 14 amino acids. In germline, CDR1 is SGHAT, CDR2 FQNNGV. V was shortened by 5 bases and J by 11 bases, with 22 bases between the two germline ends. CDR3 sequence (DNA): TGTGCCAGCAGCCGTGACCCCCGGGACCCCCTAGAGTACTTC. This codes for CASSRDPRDPLEYF.

This clone was counted once. The CDR3 loop reads CASSSRVSNTEAFF. The CDR3, as DNA: TGTGCCAGCAGCTCTCGAGTCTCGAACACTGAAGCTTTCTTT. The genes are TRBV7-2 and TRBJ1-1; D unclear. The V end lost 4 bases, the J end lost 1 base, and 10 bases lay between the germline ends. The CDR3 spans 14 residues. Per the germline V gene, CDR1 is SGHTA and CDR2 is FQGNSA. Full variable domain (missing parts from reference TRBV7-2 and TRBJ1-1): GAGVSQSPSNKVTEKGKDVELRCDPISGHTALYWYRQSLGQGLEFLIYFQGNSAPDKSGLPSDRFSAERTGGSVSTLTIQRTQQEDSAVYLCASSSRVSNTEAFFGQGTRLTVV.

The V gene is TRBV29-1, the J gene TRBJ2-5; unclear D gene. CDR3 length: 13 amino acids. The V end lost 4 bases, the J end lost 4 bases, and 13 bases lay between the germline ends. Germline CDR1 SQVTM, CDR2 ANQGSEA. CDR3 sequence: CSVVRRPGETQYF. The CDR3 nucleotides are TGCAGCGTTGTGCGCAGACCGGGAGAGACCCAGTACTTC.

In this sample, this clone turned up a few times. The chain joins TRBV25-1 to TRBJ1-1; 7 nucleotides align to TRBD1. The CDR3 contains 12 residues. Looked up from germline, CDR1 is MGHDK and CDR2 is SYGVNS. The V gene end was trimmed by 7 bases and the J gene end by 6 bases; junction bases not matched to a gene: 5. The CDR3 protein is CASKGAGAEAFF. CDR3 coding DNA: TGTGCCAGCAAGGGGGCGGGGGCTGAAGCTTTCTTT.

J is TRBJ1-2 and V is TRBV18, with D maybe TRBD1 (5 bases). The CDR3 spans 13 residues. V lost 2 bases to trimming and J lost 14 bases, with 18 bases between them. Per germline, CDR1 KGHSH and CDR2 LQKENI. CDR3 residues: CASSPERGRPVTF. The CDR3 coding sequence is TGTGCCAGCTCACCAGAAAGGGGCAGGCCCGTAACCTTC.

The chain couples TRBV6-5 to TRBJ2-3; 8 nucleotides align to TRBD2. Germline CDR1 reads MNHEY; CDR2 reads SVGAGI. The CDR3 is 13 amino acids. V trimming: 6 bases; J trimming: 6 bases; junction bases outside the gene matches: 5. For the CDR3, the DNA is TGTGCCAGCAGACCCCCGGGGGGGGATACGCAGTATTTT. Residues: CASRPPGGDTQYF.